The T cell receptor (beta chain) under discussion was sequenced for a study of blood T cell repertoires in COVID-19. About the research overall: Collection of acute and convalescent COVID-19 samples took place in the United States, Italy and Spain.

Clones were sequenced by immunoSEQ multiplex PCR, and TCRdb holds only the in-frame ones, with some missing. The profile covers over 250,000 clones, with roughly 80% appearing a single time and around 4.1% taken by the ten largest. Grouping used clinical history reported by participants in a survey and questionnaire. The CDR3 consists of 11 residues. Germline V gene lookup returns CDR1 MRHNA and CDR2 SNTAGT. The V end lost 4 bases, the J end lost 8 bases, and 6 bases lay between the germline ends. The chain is built from TRBV6-4 and TRBJ2-1; D is possibly TRBD2 (6 bases). The sequence derives from a man aged 30-40 years with acute COVID-19. The sample taken for sequencing was PBMCs or T cells enriched from blood (not recorded which). CDR3 in DNA: TGTGCCAGCAGTGCGGGGGATGAGCAGTTCTTC. Encoded protein: CASSAGDEQFF.